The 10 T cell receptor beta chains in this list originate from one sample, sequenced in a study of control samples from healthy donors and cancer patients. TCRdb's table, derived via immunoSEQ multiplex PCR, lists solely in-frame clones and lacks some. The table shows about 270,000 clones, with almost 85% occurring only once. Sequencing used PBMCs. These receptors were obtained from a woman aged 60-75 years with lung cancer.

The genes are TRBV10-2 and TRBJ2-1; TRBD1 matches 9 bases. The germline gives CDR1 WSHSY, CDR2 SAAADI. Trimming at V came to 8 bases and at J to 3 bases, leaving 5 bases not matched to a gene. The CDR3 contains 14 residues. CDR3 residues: CASRGDRVYNEQFF. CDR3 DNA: TGCGCCAGCCGAGGGGACAGGGTCTACAATGAGCAGTTCTTC.

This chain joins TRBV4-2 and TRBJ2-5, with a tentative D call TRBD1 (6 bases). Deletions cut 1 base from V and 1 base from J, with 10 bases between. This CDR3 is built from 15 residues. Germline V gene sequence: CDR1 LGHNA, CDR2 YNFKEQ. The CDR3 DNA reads TGTGCCAGCAGCCAAGGGTCAGGGGTCCAAGAGACCCAGTACTTC. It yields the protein CASSQGSGVQETQYF.

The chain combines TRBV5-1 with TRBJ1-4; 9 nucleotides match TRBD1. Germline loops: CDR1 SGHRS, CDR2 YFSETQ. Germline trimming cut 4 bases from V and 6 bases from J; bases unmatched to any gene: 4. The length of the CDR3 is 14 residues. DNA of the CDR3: TGCGCCAGCAGCACCAGGACAGGGGATGAAAAACTGTTTTTT. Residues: CASSTRTGDEKLFF.

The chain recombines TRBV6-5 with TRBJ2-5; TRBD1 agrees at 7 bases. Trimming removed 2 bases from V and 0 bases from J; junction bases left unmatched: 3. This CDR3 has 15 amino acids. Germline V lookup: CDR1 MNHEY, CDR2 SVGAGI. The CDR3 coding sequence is TGTGCCAGCAGTTACATCGACAGGGACCAAGAGACCCAGTACTTC. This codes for CASSYIDRDQETQYF.

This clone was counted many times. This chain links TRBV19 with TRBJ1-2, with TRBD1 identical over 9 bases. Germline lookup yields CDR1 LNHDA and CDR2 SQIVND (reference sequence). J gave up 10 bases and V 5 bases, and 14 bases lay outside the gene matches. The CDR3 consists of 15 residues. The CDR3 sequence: CASSPPGQGLSDYTF. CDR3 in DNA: TGTGCCAGTAGTCCTCCGGGACAGGGTCTTTCTGACTACACCTTC.

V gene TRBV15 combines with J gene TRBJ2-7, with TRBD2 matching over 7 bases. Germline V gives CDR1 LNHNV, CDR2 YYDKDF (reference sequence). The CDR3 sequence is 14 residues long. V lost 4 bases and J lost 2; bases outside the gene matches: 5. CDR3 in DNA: TGTGCCACCAGCAATTGGGGGGGGACCTACGAGCAGTACTTC. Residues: CATSNWGGTYEQYF.

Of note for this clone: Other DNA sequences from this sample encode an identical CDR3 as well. In DNA, the CDR3 is TGTGCCAGCAGTCGAGAATGGGGCACAGATACGCAGTATTTT. Its translation: CASSREWGTDTQYF. The V and J genes are TRBV7-3 and TRBJ2-3; no firm D call. The CDR3 extends over 14 amino acids. Germline CDR1 and CDR2: SGHTA and FQGTGA. V was pared by 6 bases and J by 1 base, with 11 bases between.

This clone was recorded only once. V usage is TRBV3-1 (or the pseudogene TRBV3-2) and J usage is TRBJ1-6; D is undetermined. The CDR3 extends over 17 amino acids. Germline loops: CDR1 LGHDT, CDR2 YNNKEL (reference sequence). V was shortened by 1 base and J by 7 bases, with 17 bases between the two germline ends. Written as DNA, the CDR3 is TGTGCCAGCAGCCAAGCGTTGACGGGCCTGAAGAATTCACCCCTCCACTTT. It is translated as CASSQALTGLKNSPLHF.

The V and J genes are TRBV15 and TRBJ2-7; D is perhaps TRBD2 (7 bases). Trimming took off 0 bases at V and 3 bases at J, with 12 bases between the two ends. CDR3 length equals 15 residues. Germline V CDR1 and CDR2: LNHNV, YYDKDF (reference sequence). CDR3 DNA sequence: TGTGCCACCAGCAGAGATGTGGGAGGGGGCTACGAGCAGTACTTC. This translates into CATSRDVGGGYEQYF.

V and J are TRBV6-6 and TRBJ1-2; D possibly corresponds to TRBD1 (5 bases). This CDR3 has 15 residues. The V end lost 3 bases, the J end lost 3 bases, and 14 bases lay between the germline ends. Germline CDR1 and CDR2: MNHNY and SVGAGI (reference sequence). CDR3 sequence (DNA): TGTGCCAGCAGTTATGGGGACGGTTCTTACTATGGCTACACCTTC. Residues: CASSYGDGSYYGYTF.